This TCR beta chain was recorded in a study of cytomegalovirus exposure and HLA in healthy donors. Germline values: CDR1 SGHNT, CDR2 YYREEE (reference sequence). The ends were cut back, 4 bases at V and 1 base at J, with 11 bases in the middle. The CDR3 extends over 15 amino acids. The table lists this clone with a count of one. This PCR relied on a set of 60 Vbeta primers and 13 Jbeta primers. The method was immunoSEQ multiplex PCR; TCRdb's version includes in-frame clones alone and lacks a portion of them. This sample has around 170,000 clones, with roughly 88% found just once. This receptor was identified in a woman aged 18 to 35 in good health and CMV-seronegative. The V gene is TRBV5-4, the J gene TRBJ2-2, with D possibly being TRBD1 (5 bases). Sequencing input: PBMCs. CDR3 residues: CASSPIGQNTGELFF. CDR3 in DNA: TGTGCCAGCAGCCCGATTGGACAGAACACCGGGGAGCTGTTTTTT.